The source of this T cell receptor beta chain is a study of T cell clonotyping in hematopoietic cell transplantation. In this sample, this clone turned up once. Blood collection times were about day -28 and days 30, 100, 180 posttransplant. Generated by immunoSEQ multiplex PCR, the TCRdb table keeps only in-frame clones and is missing some. The table includes just over 4,000 clones, 95% detected once. The germline gives CDR1 MNHEY, CDR2 SVGAGI. This CDR3 has 13 amino acids. Trimming took 7 bases from V and 5 from J, leaving 14 bases between them. Specimen: PBMCs, collected 30 days after allogeneic stem cell transplant. The sequence came from a male patient between 45 and 60 years old who had an allogeneic stem cell transplant from a related donor, so the T cells may come from the graft donor. Some clones in this sample may be carry-over from other donors' samples. The chain recombines TRBV6-5 with TRBJ1-1, with D perhaps TRBD1 (5 bases). For the CDR3, the DNA is TGTGCCAGCAACGTATATCGGGGGACTGAAGCTTTCTTT. It encodes CASNVYRGTEAFF.